This is a list of T cell receptor beta chains from one sample in a study of cytomegalovirus exposure and HLA in healthy donors. TCRdb's copy holds only in-frame clones and misses some; the assay was immunoSEQ multiplex PCR. The sample has over 110,000 clones, 85% to 90% seen once. The source material was PBMCs. Receptor source: a man aged 18 to 35 in good health and CMV-seropositive. The CDR3 runs from the conserved cysteine through the conserved F or W. A D gene is named only where the DNA matches it firmly. Expanded clones get a size class; other rows say once, few or many, or leave the size out.

V gene	D gene	J gene	clone size	CDR3 protein	CDR3 DNA
TRBV11-2	-	TRBJ2-7	-	CASSSDTEFYEQYF	TGTGCCAGCAGCTCCGACACCGAATTCTACGAGCAGTACTTC
TRBV11-3	-	TRBJ2-3	-	CASSIRQIYTDTQYF	TGTGCCAGCAGCATCCGACAGATCTACACAGATACGCAGTATTTT
TRBV20-1	-	TRBJ1-2	-	CSAPREDGYTF	TGCAGTGCACCCAGGGAAGATGGCTACACCTTC
TRBV6-6	TRBD1	TRBJ2-5	-	CASSYLPDRGETQYF	TGTGCCAGCAGTTACCTCCCCGACAGGGGAGAGACCCAGTACTTC
TRBV27	-	TRBJ2-5	-	CASSGPGWTDGTQYF	TGTGCCAGCAGTGGTCCTGGTTGGACAGACGGGACCCAGTACTTC
TRBV5-1	TRBD1	TRBJ2-5	-	CASQNRGQETQYF	TGCGCCAGCCAGAACAGGGGCCAAGAGACCCAGTACTTC
TRBV30	-	TRBJ1-3	-	CAYSQVAGNTIYF	TGTGCCTATTCACAGGTAGCTGGAAACACCATATATTTT
TRBV2	TRBD2	TRBJ2-3	once	CASVDAGEGQDTQYF	TGTGCCAGCGTTGACGCGGGAGAGGGTCAAGATACGCAGTATTTT
TRBV6-5	TRBD1	TRBJ2-5	-	CASSRGGRETQYF	TGTGCCAGCTCTCGAGGGGGCAGAGAGACCCAGTACTTC
TRBV19	TRBD2	TRBJ2-5	-	CASSGGTSGWEETQYF	TGTGCCAGTAGCGGGGGGACTAGCGGGTGGGAAGAGACCCAGTACTTC
TRBV19	-	TRBJ1-2	-	CASTERGGYGYTF	TGTGCCAGTACCGAGAGGGGAGGTTATGGCTACACCTTC
TRBV14	TRBD1	TRBJ2-1	-	CASSLPGQGVYDEQFF	TGTGCCAGCAGCCTGCCGGGGCAGGGGGTTTACGATGAGCAGTTCTTC
TRBV12-1	-	TRBJ1-1	-	CASSPTVQTGNTEAFF	TGTGCCAGCAGCCCTACCGTACAAACAGGGAACACTGAAGCTTTCTTT
TRBV19	-	TRBJ1-5	-	CASSIRGGAGNQPQHF	TGTGCCAGTAGTATAAGGGGGGGGGCTGGCAATCAGCCCCAGCATTTT
TRBV11-3	TRBD1	TRBJ1-2	-	CASSSRDRFGYTF	TGTGCCAGCAGCTCCCGGGACAGGTTTGGCTACACCTTC
TRBV5-1	-	TRBJ2-5	-	CASSLRLVGETQYF	TGCGCCAGCAGCTTGAGACTAGTTGGCGAGACCCAGTACTTC
TRBV5-5	TRBD2	TRBJ2-1	-	CASSSGTSGGYNEQFF	TGTGCCAGCAGCTCCGGGACTAGCGGGGGCTACAATGAGCAGTTCTTC
TRBV25-1	TRBD1	TRBJ1-1	-	CASSDRGTVNTEAFF	TGTGCCAGCAGTGATCGGGGGACAGTGAACACTGAAGCTTTCTTT
TRBV7-9	TRBD2	TRBJ2-1	-	CASSLGLAGHNEQFF	TGTGCCAGCAGCTTAGGTCTAGCGGGCCACAATGAGCAGTTCTTC
TRBV19	TRBD1	TRBJ1-4	-	CASSIESAGDRGKLFF	TGTGCCAGTAGTATAGAATCGGCAGGGGACAGGGGAAAACTGTTTTTT
TRBV7-6	-	TRBJ1-3	-	CASSSDRYSGNTIYF	TGTGCCAGCAGCTCAGACAGGTACTCTGGAAACACCATATATTTT
TRBV5-1	TRBD2	TRBJ2-1	-	CASSLGAGVTYNEQFF	TGCGCCAGCAGCCTGGGAGCGGGAGTCACCTACAATGAGCAGTTCTTC
TRBV10-3	-	TRBJ1-1	-	CAISDPRDTTEAFF	TGTGCCATCAGTGACCCTCGGGACACCACTGAAGCTTTCTTT
TRBV14	TRBD1	TRBJ2-7	-	CASSPGGTGRVPYEQYF	TGTGCCAGCAGCCCCGGCGGGACAGGGAGGGTCCCCTACGAGCAGTACTTC
TRBV5-1	-	TRBJ1-2	-	CASNRDGYTF	TGCGCCAGCAACAGGGATGGCTACACCTTC
TRBV2	TRBD2	TRBJ2-1	-	CASSGPSGSRGSYNEQFF	TGTGCCAGCAGTGGACCGAGCGGGAGCAGGGGCTCCTACAATGAGCAGTTCTTC
TRBV6-1	-	TRBJ2-7	-	CASSEFRVTYEQYF	TGTGCCAGCAGTGAGTTCAGGGTCACCTACGAGCAGTACTTC
TRBV2	TRBD2	TRBJ2-2	-	CASSATSGGNGELFF	TGTGCCAGCAGTGCGACTAGCGGGGGTAACGGGGAGCTGTTTTTT
TRBV27	TRBD2	TRBJ2-7	once	CASSLSTSGGSYEQYF	TGTGCCAGCAGTTTATCGACTAGCGGGGGCTCCTACGAGCAGTACTTC
TRBV6-5	-	TRBJ1-2	-	CASSYSGRVSGYTF	TGTGCCAGCAGTTACTCCGGCAGGGTCAGTGGCTACACCTTC
TRBV27	TRBD1	TRBJ2-2	-	CASSPKTGGATGELFF	TGTGCCAGCAGTCCGAAGACAGGGGGCGCAACCGGGGAGCTGTTTTTT
TRBV10-2	TRBD1	TRBJ2-7	once	CASSDSDRAYEQYF	TGCGCCAGCAGTGATTCGGACAGGGCCTACGAGCAGTACTTC
TRBV5-1	TRBD1	TRBJ1-2	-	CASSSGTGGTYGYTF	TGCGCCAGCAGCTCGGGGACAGGGGGAACCTATGGCTACACCTTC
TRBV29-1	-	TRBJ2-7	-	CSALQDSYEQYF	TGCAGCGCCCTCCAGGACAGCTACGAGCAGTACTTC
TRBV7-8	TRBD1	TRBJ1-6	few	CASSSTGAGSPLHF	TGTGCCAGCAGCTCCACAGGGGCTGGATCACCCCTCCACTTT
TRBV27	-	TRBJ1-1	-	CASSFEPFGSTEAFF	TGTGCCAGCAGTTTTGAGCCGTTTGGTAGCACTGAAGCTTTCTTT
TRBV12-5	-	TRBJ1-5	-	CASGLETGQPQHF	TGTGCTAGTGGTTTGGAAACAGGGCAGCCCCAGCATTTT
TRBV27	-	TRBJ1-5	-	CASSLSGAGGNQPQHF	TGTGCCAGCAGTTTATCAGGGGCGGGAGGCAATCAGCCCCAGCATTTT
TRBV6-5	-	TRBJ1-1	-	CASNTQAGDTEAFF	TGTGCCAGCAATACCCAAGCCGGGGACACTGAAGCTTTCTTT
TRBV25-1	-	TRBJ1-4	-	CASSERGSGDSPNLFF	TGTGCCAGCAGTGAGAGGGGATCGGGAGACTCTCCAAACCTGTTTTTT
TRBV21-1	-	TRBJ2-1	-	CASSAKDRDNEQFF	TGTGCCAGCAGCGCCAAAGACAGGGACAATGAGCAGTTCTTC
TRBV2	-	TRBJ1-1	-	CASNGGNTEAFF	TGTGCCAGCAACGGGGGAAACACTGAAGCTTTCTTT
TRBV1	-	TRBJ2-7	-	CTSSRTPGLTYEQYF	TGCACCAGCAGCCGGACCCCGGGACTAACCTACGAGCAGTACTTC
TRBV5-6	TRBD1	TRBJ2-2	-	CASSPGGRTDTGELFF	TGTGCCAGCAGCCCAGGGGGCCGTACGGACACCGGGGAGCTGTTTTTT
TRBV29-1	TRBD1	TRBJ2-1	once	CSVGGRTGSISSYNEQFF	TGCAGCGTTGGTGGTCGGACAGGTTCAATATCCTCCTACAATGAGCAGTTCTTC
TRBV6-5	TRBD2	TRBJ2-7	-	CASRTISGAAYEQYF	TGTGCCAGCAGAACTATTAGCGGGGCGGCCTACGAGCAGTACTTC
TRBV19	-	TRBJ2-1	few	CASNSRDFQYNEQFF	TGTGCCAGTAACTCCCGGGACTTCCAGTACAATGAGCAGTTCTTC
TRBV5-1	TRBD1	TRBJ2-1	once	CASSRAPGTGDEQFF	TGCGCCAGCAGCAGGGCTCCCGGGACAGGGGATGAGCAGTTCTTC
TRBV4-1	-	TRBJ2-7	-	CASSQDLRTPSYEQYF	TGCGCCAGCAGCCAAGACCTCCGGACACCGTCCTACGAGCAGTACTTC
TRBV5-4	-	TRBJ2-7	-	CASRRDGDDQQYF	TGTGCCAGCCGGAGGGACGGTGACGACCAGCAGTACTTC
TRBV5-8	-	TRBJ1-6	few	CASTHSGTLNSPLHF	TGTGCCAGCACCCATTCGGGGACTCTGAATTCACCCCTCCACTTT
TRBV30	TRBD1	TRBJ2-7	-	CAWSRSGTGGYEQYF	TGTGCCTGGAGTCGATCCGGGACAGGGGGTTACGAGCAGTACTTC
TRBV19	TRBD1	TRBJ1-5	-	CASRRMDRGGYSNQPQHF	TGTGCCAGTAGAAGAATGGACAGGGGGGGATATAGCAATCAGCCCCAGCATTTT
TRBV18	-	TRBJ2-3	-	CASSPSAASSTDTQYF	TGTGCCAGCTCCCCCTCTGCGGCGTCTAGCACAGATACGCAGTATTTT